This TCR beta chain was recovered during a study of CD8+CD57+ T cells in acquired aplastic anemia. Trimming removed 1 base at V and 3 bases at J, with 3 bases between. CDR3 length: 12 residues. From germline, CDR1 is SGHTA and CDR2 FQGNSA. As to this clonotype: What it recognizes is unknown.

The template used for profiling TCR beta VDJ and CDR3 was genomic DNA. From the reads, TCRdb called clonotypes with MiXCR, one entry per CDR3 protein. The profile covers some 48,000 distinct CDR3 sequences, with around 70% appearing a single time and approximately 34% taken by the ten largest. The study's findings and limits: Twenty-nine sequences, all CD8+ CDR3, were shared between patients and controls.

The receptor was isolated from a human donor in good health, serving as a control. The rearrangement joins TRBV7-2 to TRBJ1-1; D not resolved. Sequenced sample: sorted CD4+, CD8+, or CD8+CD57+ T cells (not recorded which) from PBMCs. The CDR3 nucleotides are TGTGCCAGCAGCTTAGTCCACACTGAAGCTTTCTTT. This gives the protein CASSLVHTEAFF.